Following are 20 T cell receptor beta chains from one sample sequenced in a study of graft-versus-host responses after intestinal transplantation. Measured with immunoSEQ multiplex PCR; TCRdb has only the in-frame clones, and not every one. Among about 120,000 clones, around nine tenths were seen once, and the ten largest hold about 0.18%. Antigens of these TCRs are unknown. Sequencing was performed on unstimulated CD4+ T cells sorted from spleen or lymph node cells, taken before intestinal transplant. These TCRs come from a human donor who received an intestinal transplant.

The chain employs TRBV4-1 and TRBJ1-2; D possibly corresponds to TRBD1 (6 bases). CDR3 size: 15 residues. V was pared by 4 bases and J by 2 bases, with 14 bases between. Germline CDR1 MGHRA, CDR2 YSYEKL. CDR3 protein: CASSLNRDPNYGYTF. CDR3 DNA: TGCGCCAGCAGCCTTAACAGGGACCCCAACTATGGCTACACCTTC.

In nucleotides, the CDR3 is TGTGCCAGCAGGGGGACAAACAATGAGCAGTTCTTC. It encodes CASRGTNNEQFF. The chain has TRBV28 and TRBJ2-1, with D tentatively TRBD1 (6 bases). The V gene lost 6 bases and the J gene lost 5 bases, with 8 bases spanning the gap. Germline loops: CDR1 MDHEN, CDR2 SYDVKM. The CDR3 spans 12 residues.

The chain employs TRBV25-1 and TRBJ2-2; 7 bases agree with TRBD1. Germline V gene data show CDR1 as MGHDK and CDR2 as SYGVNS. The ends lost 4 bases at V and 5 bases at J; junction bases unmatched: 4. CDR3 length: 14 amino acids. For the CDR3, the DNA is TGTGCCAGCAGTGTACAGGGGTGGACCGGGGAGCTGTTTTTT. It encodes CASSVQGWTGELFF.

The rearrangement links TRBV5-8 to TRBJ2-2; D is undetermined. Per the germline V gene, CDR1 is SGHTS and CDR2 is YDEGEE. The CDR3 has 13 residues. The V end lost 5 bases, the J end lost 7 bases, and 12 bases lay between the germline ends. DNA for the CDR3: TGTGCCAGCAGATTTTCTCCAGGCGGGGAGCTGTTTTTT. Translation gives CASRFSPGGELFF.

The rearrangement uses TRBV9 and TRBJ2-1, with TRBD2 identical over 8 bases. CDR3 length: 13 amino acids. V was clipped by 0 bases and J by 8 bases; unmatched bases: 1. Germline V gene sequence: CDR1 SGDLS, CDR2 YYNGEE. CDR3 residues: CASSVAGGHEQFF. CDR3 nucleotides: TGTGCCAGCAGCGTAGCGGGGGGGCATGAGCAGTTCTTC.

This chain uses TRBV6-5 with TRBJ1-1, with D perhaps TRBD1 (6 bases). This CDR3 comprises 16 residues. The V end was cut by 4 bases, the J end by 5 bases, with 20 bases between. In germline, CDR1 is MNHEY, CDR2 SVGAGI. CDR3 amino acids: CASSSPSTGKATEAFF. For the CDR3, the DNA is TGTGCCAGCAGTTCCCCCTCGACAGGAAAAGCAACTGAAGCTTTCTTT.

The genes are TRBV27 and TRBJ1-3; maybe TRBD1 (6 bases). The CDR3 length is 15 residues. Germline V CDR1 and CDR2: MNHEY, SMNVEV (reference sequence). V was pared by 5 bases and J by 4 bases, with 15 bases between. CDR3 in amino acids: CASSPLGGAGNTIYF. The CDR3 coding sequence is TGTGCCAGCAGTCCCCTCGGGGGGGCCGGAAACACCATATATTTT.

The rearrangement joins TRBV7-2 to TRBJ2-5, with 10 bases identical to TRBD1. The CDR3 is 16 residues long. Trimming removed 5 bases from V and 6 bases from J; junction bases left unmatched: 12. Germline lookup yields CDR1 SGHTA and CDR2 FQGNSA. CDR3 coding DNA: TGTGCCAGCAGCACAGCGGGACAGGGGTTGACAAAGACCCAGTACTTC. This encodes CASSTAGQGLTKTQYF.

The chain joins TRBV18 to TRBJ2-6; D is ambiguous. V shed 3 bases and J shed 4 bases, with 10 bases lying between them. The CDR3 contains 15 residues. Germline V gene data show CDR1 as KGHSH and CDR2 as LQKENI. CDR3 amino acids: CASSPAFGGANVLTF. CDR3 in DNA: TGTGCCAGCTCACCCGCTTTTGGCGGGGCCAACGTCCTGACTTTC.

The V gene is TRBV9, the J gene TRBJ2-3; 13 bases match TRBD2. Germline CDR1 reads SGDLS; CDR2 reads YYNGEE. Trimming at V came to 1 base and at J to 2 bases, leaving 1 base not matched to a gene. This CDR3 has 16 residues. The CDR3 region has the DNA TGTGCCAGCAGCGTAACTAGCGGGAGGGACACAGATACGCAGTATTTT. It is translated as CASSVTSGRDTDTQYF.

About this clone: The identical CDR3 is also encoded by other nucleotide sequences in the sample. V gene TRBV5-1 combines with J gene TRBJ2-5; 7 nucleotides align to TRBD1. Trimming took 5 bases from V and 5 from J; bases not matched to a gene: 12. The CDR3 extends over 15 amino acids. Germline CDR1 is SGHRS and CDR2 is YFSETQ. The chain's CDR3 is CASSRGQRPGETQYF. DNA for the CDR3: TGCGCCAGCAGTAGGGGACAGCGGCCCGGGGAGACCCAGTACTTC.

CDR3 residues: CASSQVPLAASYNEQFF. CDR3 bases: TGCGCCAGCAGCCAAGTACCCCTAGCGGCCTCTTACAATGAGCAGTTCTTC. The chain uses TRBV4-1 and TRBJ2-1; TRBD2 matches 7 bases. The V gene end was trimmed by 1 base and the J gene end by 4 bases; junction bases not matched to a gene: 10. Germline loops: CDR1 MGHRA, CDR2 YSYEKL. CDR3 length: 17 residues.

The chain combines TRBV7-6 with TRBJ2-5, with TRBD2 matching 9 bases. From germline, CDR1 is SGHVS and CDR2 FNYEAQ. V trimming: 5 bases; J trimming: 5 bases; junction bases outside the gene matches: 15. The CDR3 has 17 amino acids. The CDR3 nucleotides are TGTGCCAGCAGCCAAAGAGAGCGGGAGGCCCTTTCGGAGACCCAGTACTTC. This encodes CASSQREREALSETQYF.

The chain combines TRBV30 with TRBJ1-2; TRBD1 agrees at 7 bases. Germline V gene data show CDR1 as GTSNPN and CDR2 as SVGIG (reference sequence). V lost 3 bases to trimming and J lost 4 bases; unmatched junction nucleotides: 5. CDR3 length equals 13 residues. CDR3 region: CAWSTGDGYGYTF. The CDR3 region has the DNA TGTGCCTGGAGCACAGGGGACGGCTATGGCTACACCTTC.

The chain couples TRBV15 to TRBJ1-2; D perhaps matches TRBD1 (6 bases). CDR1 and CDR2 from the germline V gene are LNHNV and YYDKDF (reference sequence). Trimming pared 0 bases from V and 6 bases from J, leaving 14 bases between. The CDR3 is made up of 15 amino acids. CDR3 residues: CATSRDWGGLNGYTF. CDR3 sequence (DNA): TGTGCCACCAGCAGAGATTGGGGGGGCCTTAATGGCTACACCTTC.

J is TRBJ2-1 and V is TRBV18; TRBD1 aligns across 7 bases. V was pared by 4 bases and J by 9 bases, with 0 bases of the junction left unmatched. This CDR3 spans 11 amino acids. The germline CDR1 and CDR2 sequences are KGHSH and LQKENI. CDR3 loop: CASSHRGEQFF. The CDR3 bases are TGTGCCAGCTCACACAGGGGTGAGCAGTTCTTC.

The chain joins TRBV11-2 to TRBJ2-7, with 13 positions matching TRBD2. The germline gives CDR1 SGHAT, CDR2 FQNNGV. The ends lost 3 bases at V and 0 bases at J; junction bases unmatched: 2. There are 16 residues in the CDR3. DNA for the CDR3: TGTGCCAGCAGCTTGGGACTAGCGGGGCACTCCTACGAGCAGTACTTC. It yields the protein CASSLGLAGHSYEQYF. The whole variable domain, filled in from reference TRBV11-2 and TRBJ2-7, reads EAGVAQSPRYKIIEKRQSVAFWCNPISGHATLYWYQQILGQGPKLLIQFQNNGVVDDSQLPKDRFSAERLKGVDSTLKIQPAKLEDSAVYLCASSLGLAGHSYEQYFGPGTRLTVT.

V gene TRBV6-5 combines with J gene TRBJ2-1; a weak D match, TRBD2 (7 bases). Trimming cost V 7 bases and J 6 bases, with 19 bases left between them. Germline values: CDR1 MNHEY, CDR2 SVGAGI. This CDR3 contains 15 residues. CDR3 coding DNA: TGTGCCAGCACCGATCGGGGGGCGCCGCTCAATGAGCAGTTCTTC. Translating gives CASTDRGAPLNEQFF.

This clone was found once. The chain couples TRBV29-1 to TRBJ2-6; D is perhaps TRBD1 (6 bases). V lost 2 bases and J 4 bases, leaving 12 bases between the germline ends. The length of the CDR3 is 15 residues. The V gene's germline CDR1 is SQVTM and CDR2 ANQGSEA. The CDR3 is CSVELQGRGANVLTF. In DNA form, the CDR3 reads TGCAGCGTTGAACTACAGGGTCGAGGGGCCAACGTCCTGACTTTC.

CDR3 nucleotides: TGTGCCTGGAGTCCTGGGGGGACTGAAGCTTTCTTT. Translated, it gives CAWSPGGTEAFF. V usage is TRBV30 and J usage is TRBJ1-1, with D possibly being TRBD1 (5 bases). The CDR3 sequence is 12 residues long. Trimming took off 2 bases at V and 5 bases at J, with 9 bases between the two ends. Looked up from germline, CDR1 is GTSNPN and CDR2 is SVGIG (reference sequence).